This TCR beta chain was captured in a study of OX40 agonist ivuxolimab in advanced cancers. General observations from the study: Clonal expansion in partial responders at 0.1-3.0 mg/kg ranked among the lowest.

The method was immunoSEQ multiplex PCR; TCRdb's version includes in-frame clones alone and lacks a portion of them. In the table there are 48,000 or so clones, over 85% of which are singletons. Worth noting for this clone: The antigen is undetermined.

V lost 0 bases to trimming and J lost 0 bases; unmatched junction nucleotides: 3. Germline CDR1 reads GTSNPN; CDR2 reads SVGIG (reference sequence). This CDR3 is 16 amino acids long. This TCR came from an adult with an advanced solid tumor such as melanoma, head and neck, liver or kidney cancer. The chain recombines TRBV30 with TRBJ2-1; 9 bases align to TRBD2. The source was CD4+ or CD8+ T cells sorted from blood, collected in a trial of the OX40 agonist ivuxolimab. The CDR3 DNA is TGTGCCTGGAGTGTTAGGCGGGGGGGCTCCTACAATGAGCAGTTCTTC. This translates into CAWSVRRGGSYNEQFF.